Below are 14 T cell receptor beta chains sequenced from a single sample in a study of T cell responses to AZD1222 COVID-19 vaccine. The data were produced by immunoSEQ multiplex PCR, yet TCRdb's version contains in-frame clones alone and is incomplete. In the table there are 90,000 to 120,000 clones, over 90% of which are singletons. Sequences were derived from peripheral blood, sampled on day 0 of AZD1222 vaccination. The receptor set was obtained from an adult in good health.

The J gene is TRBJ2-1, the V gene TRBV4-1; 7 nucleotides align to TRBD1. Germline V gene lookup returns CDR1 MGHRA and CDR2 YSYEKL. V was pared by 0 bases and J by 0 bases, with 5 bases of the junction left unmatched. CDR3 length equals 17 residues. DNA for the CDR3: TGCGCCAGCAGCCAAGAGACAGGGCTGAGCTCCTACAATGAGCAGTTCTTC. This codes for CASSQETGLSSYNEQFF.

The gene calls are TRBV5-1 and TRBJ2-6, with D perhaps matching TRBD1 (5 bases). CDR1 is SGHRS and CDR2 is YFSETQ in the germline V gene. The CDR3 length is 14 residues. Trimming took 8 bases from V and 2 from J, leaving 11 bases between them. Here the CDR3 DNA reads TGCGCCAGTTCAGGGTTGGCTGGGGCCAACGTCCTGACTTTC. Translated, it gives CASSGLAGANVLTF.

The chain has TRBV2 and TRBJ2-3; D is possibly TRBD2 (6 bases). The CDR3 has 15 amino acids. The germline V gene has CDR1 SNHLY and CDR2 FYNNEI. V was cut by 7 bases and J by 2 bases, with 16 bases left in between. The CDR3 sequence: CASTQAGPDTDTQYF. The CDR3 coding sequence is TGTGCCAGCACCCAAGCGGGCCCCGACACAGATACGCAGTATTTT.

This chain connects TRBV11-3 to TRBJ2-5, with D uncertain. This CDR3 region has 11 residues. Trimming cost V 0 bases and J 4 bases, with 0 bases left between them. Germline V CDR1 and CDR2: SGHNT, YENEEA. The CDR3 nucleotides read TGTGCCAGCAGCTTAGAAGAGACCCAGTACTTC. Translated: CASSLEETQYF. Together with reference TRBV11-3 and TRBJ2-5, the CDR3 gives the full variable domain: EAGVVQSPRYKIIEKKQPVAFWCNPISGHNTLYWYLQNLGQGPELLIRYENEEAVDDSQLPKDRFSAERLKGVDSTLKIQPAELGDSAVYLCASSLEETQYFGPGTRLLVL.

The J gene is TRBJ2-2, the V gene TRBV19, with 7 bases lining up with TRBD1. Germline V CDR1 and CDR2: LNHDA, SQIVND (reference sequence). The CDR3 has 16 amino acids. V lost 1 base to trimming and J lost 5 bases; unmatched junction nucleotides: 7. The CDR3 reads CASSIARTGLTGELFF. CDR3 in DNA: TGTGCCAGTAGTATAGCCCGGACAGGTCTAACCGGGGAGCTGTTTTTT.

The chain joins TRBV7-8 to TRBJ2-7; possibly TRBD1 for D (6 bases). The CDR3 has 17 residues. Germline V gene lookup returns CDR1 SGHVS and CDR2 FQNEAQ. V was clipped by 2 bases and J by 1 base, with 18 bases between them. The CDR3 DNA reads TGTGCCAGCAGCTTATATGCAGCAGGGGTTAATTCCTACGAGCAGTACTTC. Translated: CASSLYAAGVNSYEQYF.

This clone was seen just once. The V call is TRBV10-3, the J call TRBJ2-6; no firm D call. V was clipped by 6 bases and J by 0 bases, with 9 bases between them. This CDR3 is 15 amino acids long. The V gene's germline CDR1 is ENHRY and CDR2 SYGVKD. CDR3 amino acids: CAISRGDSGANVLTF. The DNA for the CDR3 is TGTGCCATCAGCCGTGGGGACTCTGGGGCCAACGTCCTGACTTTC.

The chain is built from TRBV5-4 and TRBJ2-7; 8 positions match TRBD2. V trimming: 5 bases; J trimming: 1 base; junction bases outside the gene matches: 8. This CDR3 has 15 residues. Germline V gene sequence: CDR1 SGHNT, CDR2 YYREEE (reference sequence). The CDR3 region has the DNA TGTGCCAGCAGGGGCGCCAGCGGGAGTTCCTACGAGCAGTACTTC. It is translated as CASRGASGSSYEQYF.

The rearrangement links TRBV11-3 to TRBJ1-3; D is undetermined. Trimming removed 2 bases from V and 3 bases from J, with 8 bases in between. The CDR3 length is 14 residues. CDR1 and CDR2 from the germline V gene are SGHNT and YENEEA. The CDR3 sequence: CASSLLGGGNTIYF. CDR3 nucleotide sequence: TGTGCCAGCAGCTTACTAGGAGGTGGAAACACCATATATTTT.

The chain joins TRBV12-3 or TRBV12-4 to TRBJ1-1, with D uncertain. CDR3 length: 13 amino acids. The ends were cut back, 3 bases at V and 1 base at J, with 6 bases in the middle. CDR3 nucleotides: TGTGCCAGCAGTTTGCTAAGGAACACTGAAGCTTTCTTT. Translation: CASSLLRNTEAFF.

The CDR3 coding sequence is TGTGCCAGCAGCTTAGACGCTAGTCTCAGCACAGATACGCAGTATTTT. It encodes CASSLDASLSTDTQYF. The V gene is TRBV5-4, the J gene TRBJ2-3; D gene ambiguous. This CDR3 is 16 amino acids long. Germline CDR1 reads SGHNT; CDR2 reads YYREEE (reference sequence). Between the trimmed V and J ends, which lost 2 bases and 0 bases, there was a span of 13 bases.

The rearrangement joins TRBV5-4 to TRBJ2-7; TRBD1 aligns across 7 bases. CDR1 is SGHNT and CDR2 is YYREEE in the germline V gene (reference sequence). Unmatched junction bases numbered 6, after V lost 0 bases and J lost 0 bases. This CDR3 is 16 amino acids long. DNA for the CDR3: TGTGCCAGCAGCTTGGGGGGGACAGTTAGCTCCTACGAGCAGTACTTC. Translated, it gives CASSLGGTVSSYEQYF.

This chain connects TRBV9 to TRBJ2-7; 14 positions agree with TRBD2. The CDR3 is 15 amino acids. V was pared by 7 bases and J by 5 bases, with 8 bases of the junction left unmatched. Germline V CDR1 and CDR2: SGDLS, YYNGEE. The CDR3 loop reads CASSGTSGSWNEQYF. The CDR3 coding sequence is TGTGCCAGCTCAGGGACTAGCGGGAGCTGGAACGAGCAGTACTTC.

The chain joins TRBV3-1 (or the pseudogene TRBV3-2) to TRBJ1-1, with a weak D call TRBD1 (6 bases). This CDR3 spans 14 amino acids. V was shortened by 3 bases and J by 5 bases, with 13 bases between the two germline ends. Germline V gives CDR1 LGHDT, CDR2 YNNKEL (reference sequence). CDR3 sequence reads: CASSHGGIGTEAFF. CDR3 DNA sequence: TGTGCCAGCAGCCACGGGGGCATTGGGACTGAAGCTTTCTTT.